This entry lists 18 T cell receptor beta chains sequenced from one sample in a study of cytomegalovirus exposure and HLA in healthy donors. PCR used 60 Vbeta primers and 13 Jbeta primers. Libraries were prepared by immunoSEQ multiplex PCR; TCRdb keeps only in-frame clonotypes and omits some of them. The listing contains under 200,000 clones. The sample taken for sequencing was PBMCs. These receptors came from a man aged 25-45 years in good health and CMV-seronegative.

This rearrangement joins TRBV4-2 to TRBJ2-7; TRBD1 matches 8 bases. Germline loops: CDR1 LGHNA, CDR2 YNFKEQ. Losses at the gene ends were 4 bases for V and 0 bases for J; bases not matched to a gene: 5. This CDR3 has 15 residues. In nucleotides, the CDR3 is TGTGCCAGCAGCCGAGGACAGGGTATCTCCTACGAGCAGTACTTC. This translates into CASSRGQGISYEQYF.

This rearrangement joins TRBV19 to TRBJ2-3; tentative D call: TRBD2 (5 bases). V lost 2 bases to trimming and J lost 4 bases, with 7 bases between them. The CDR3 has 13 residues. Germline loops: CDR1 LNHDA, CDR2 SQIVND (reference sequence). The CDR3 coding sequence is TGTGCCAGTAGTATACTAGCCTCAGATACGCAGTATTTT. Protein product: CASSILASDTQYF.

This chain connects TRBV6-6 to TRBJ1-1; 9 positions agree with TRBD1. The trim removed 3 bases at V and 4 bases at J, leaving 6 bases unmatched. CDR3 length: 15 amino acids. Germline CDR1 MNHNY, CDR2 SVGAGI (reference sequence). CDR3 DNA: TGTGCCAGCAGTTATCCCGGGACAGGGATCACTGAAGCTTTCTTT. This encodes CASSYPGTGITEAFF.

The DNA for the CDR3 is TGTGCCAGCAGTGAAGGTCAGGGCGGCAATCAGCCCCAGCATTTT. Protein: CASSEGQGGNQPQHF. This chain connects TRBV2 to TRBJ1-5, with D perhaps matching TRBD1 (5 bases). CDR3 length equals 15 residues. The germline V gene encodes CDR1 SNHLY and CDR2 FYNNEI. V was pared by 1 base and J by 2 bases, with 9 bases between.

V gene TRBV28 combines with J gene TRBJ2-7; D remains unclear. V was pared by 5 bases and J by 2 bases, with 19 bases between. CDR3 length: 16 amino acids. CDR1 and CDR2 (germline): MDHEN, SYDVKM. For the CDR3, the DNA is TGTGCCAGCAGTCCCCTGAGAGTTTCGCCTCCCTACGAGCAGTACTTC. Translated, it gives CASSPLRVSPPYEQYF.

The chain has TRBV5-6 and TRBJ2-5; 12 nucleotides match TRBD2. CDR1 SGHDT and CDR2 YYEEEE come from the germline V gene. The junction had 6 bases not matched to a gene; V was cut back by 4 bases and J by 5 bases. This CDR3 contains 15 residues. CDR3 residues: CASSLLAGGLETQYF. As DNA, the CDR3 is TGTGCCAGCAGCCTTCTAGCGGGGGGGCTTGAGACCCAGTACTTC.

The chain has TRBV4-1 and TRBJ2-2; 12 positions agree with TRBD2. Trimming at V came to 4 bases and at J to 3 bases, leaving 6 bases not matched to a gene. The germline V gene has CDR1 MGHRA and CDR2 YSYEKL. This CDR3 has 17 amino acids. The CDR3 DNA reads TGCGCCAGCAGCCTTATGGGACTAGCGGGCCACACCGGGGAGCTGTTTTTT. The encoded protein is CASSLMGLAGHTGELFF.

The chain links TRBV7-9 to TRBJ2-5, with D perhaps TRBD1 (6 bases). CDR1 and CDR2 from the germline V gene are SEHNR and FQNEAQ (reference sequence). V gave up 5 bases and J gave up 1 base, with 11 bases separating them. The CDR3 is 14 amino acids. CDR3 loop: CASSPMDSQETQYF. The CDR3, as DNA: TGTGCCAGCAGCCCAATGGACAGCCAAGAGACCCAGTACTTC.

The chain joins TRBV28 to TRBJ1-5; no definite D call. Germline CDR1 MDHEN, CDR2 SYDVKM. This CDR3 comprises 12 residues. Trimming took off 5 bases at V and 3 bases at J, with 5 bases between the two ends. CDR3 nucleotides: TGTGCCAGCAGTCGTCCCAATCAGCCCCAGCATTTT. It is translated as CASSRPNQPQHF.

The DNA of the CDR3 is TGTGCCACCAGCAGAGACAGGGGCGGATCACCCCTCCACTTT. Translated, it gives CATSRDRGGSPLHF. The chain employs TRBV15 and TRBJ1-6; TRBD1 might be the D (6 bases). The V end was cut by 0 bases, the J end by 10 bases, with 10 bases between. CDR3 size: 14 residues. CDR1 and CDR2 from the germline V gene are LNHNV and YYDKDF (reference sequence).

This chain uses TRBV11-3 with TRBJ2-6, with 9 bases matching TRBD1. The CDR3 is made up of 18 amino acids. Trimming at V came to 3 bases and at J to 0 bases, leaving 6 bases not matched to a gene. CDR1 and CDR2 (germline): SGHNT, YENEEA. The CDR3 DNA is TGTGCCAGCAGCTTTGCCGGGACAGGGTTCTCTGGGGCCAACGTCCTGACTTTC. Protein sequence: CASSFAGTGFSGANVLTF.

The chain has TRBV6-6 and TRBJ2-7; TRBD2 aligns across 9 bases. The CDR3 is made up of 16 amino acids. J was trimmed by 0 bases and V by 6 bases; bases with no gene match: 9. CDR1 is MNHNY and CDR2 is SVGAGI in the germline V gene (reference sequence). The CDR3 DNA reads TGTGCCAGCAGCGGGCCCAGCGGGGGGCACTCCTACGAGCAGTACTTC. Its protein is CASSGPSGGHSYEQYF.

This sequence joins TRBV7-9 and TRBJ2-5, with 14 positions matching TRBD2. The CDR3 has 16 residues. V lost 4 bases to trimming and J lost 13 bases; unmatched junction nucleotides: 14. CDR1 is SEHNR, CDR2 FQNEAQ, per germline (reference sequence). CDR3: CASSSTKTSGRAPAYF. DNA for the CDR3: TGTGCCAGCAGCTCCACGAAGACTAGCGGGAGGGCCCCGGCGTACTTC.

The chain combines TRBV6-5 with TRBJ2-3, with 8 nucleotides matching TRBD1. V trimming: 6 bases; J trimming: 5 bases; junction bases outside the gene matches: 10. The CDR3 contains 15 residues. CDR1 MNHEY and CDR2 SVGAGI come from the germline V gene. CDR3 sequence (DNA): TGTGCCAGCAGGAGAACGACAGGGGATCAAGATACGCAGTATTTT. Translated, it gives CASRRTTGDQDTQYF.

This chain uses TRBV27 with TRBJ2-7; 14 bases match TRBD2. The J segment lost 5 bases and the V segment lost 4 bases, leaving 16 bases of the junction unmatched. This CDR3 comprises 19 residues. Per germline, CDR1 MNHEY and CDR2 SMNVEV (reference sequence). The CDR3 loop reads CASSSAQTGLAGASHEQYF. As DNA, the CDR3 is TGTGCCAGCAGTTCCGCACAGACGGGACTAGCGGGAGCATCCCACGAGCAGTACTTC.

This rearrangement joins TRBV19 to TRBJ1-1; TRBD1 matches at 9 bases. The CDR3 has 15 amino acids. Losses at the gene ends were 2 bases for V and 2 bases for J; bases not matched to a gene: 3. The germline V gene encodes CDR1 LNHDA and CDR2 SQIVND (reference sequence). The CDR3 region has the DNA TGTGCCAGTAGTATAAGGGACAGGGTTAACACTGAAGCTTTCTTT. Encoded protein: CASSIRDRVNTEAFF. The full variable domain, with the rest looked up from reference TRBV19 and TRBJ1-1, is DGGITQSPKYLFRKEGQNVTLSCEQNLNHDAMYWYRQDPGQGLRLIYYSQIVNDFQKGDIAEGYSVSREKKESFPLTVTSAQKNPTAFYLCASSIRDRVNTEAFFGQGTRLTVV.

The rearrangement joins TRBV7-9 to TRBJ2-3, with D perhaps matching TRBD1 (5 bases). From germline, CDR1 is SEHNR and CDR2 FQNEAQ (reference sequence). The CDR3 loop spans 12 amino acids. V was trimmed by 5 bases and J by 3 bases, leaving 6 bases between them. The CDR3 nucleotides read TGTGCCAGCAGCCCAGGGACAGATACGCAGTATTTT. Translating gives CASSPGTDTQYF.

The chain carries TRBV4-3 and TRBJ1-1; 7 bases line up with TRBD1. V gave up 4 bases and J gave up 8 bases; unmatched junction bases: 10. CDR3 length: 14 amino acids. Germline V gene lookup returns CDR1 LGHNA and CDR2 YSLEER. CDR3 residues: CASSLNPRDSEAFF. The CDR3 region has the DNA TGCGCCAGCAGCCTTAACCCCCGGGACAGCGAAGCTTTCTTT.